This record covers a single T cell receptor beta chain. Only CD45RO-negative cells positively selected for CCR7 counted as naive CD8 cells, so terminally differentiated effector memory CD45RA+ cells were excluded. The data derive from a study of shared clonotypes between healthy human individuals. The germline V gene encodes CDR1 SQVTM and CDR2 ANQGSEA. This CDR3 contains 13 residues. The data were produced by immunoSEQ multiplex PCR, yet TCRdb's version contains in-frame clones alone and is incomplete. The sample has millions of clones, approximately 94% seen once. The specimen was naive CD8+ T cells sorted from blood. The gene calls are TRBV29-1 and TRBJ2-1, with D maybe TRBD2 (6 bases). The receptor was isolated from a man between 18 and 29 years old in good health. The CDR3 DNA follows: TGCAGTTATGACGGGGGACCTAACAATGAGCAGTTCTTC. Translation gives CSYDGGPNNEQFF.